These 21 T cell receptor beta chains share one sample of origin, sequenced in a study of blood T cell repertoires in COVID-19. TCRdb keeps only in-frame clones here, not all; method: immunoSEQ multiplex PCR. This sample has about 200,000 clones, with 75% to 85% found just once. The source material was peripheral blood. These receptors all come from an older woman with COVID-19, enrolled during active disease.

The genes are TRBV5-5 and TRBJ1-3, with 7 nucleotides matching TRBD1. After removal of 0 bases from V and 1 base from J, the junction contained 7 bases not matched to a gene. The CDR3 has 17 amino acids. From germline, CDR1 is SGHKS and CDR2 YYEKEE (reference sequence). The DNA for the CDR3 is TGTGCCAGCAGCTTGGCCCAAGGGGGCGCGTCTGGAAACACCATATATTTT. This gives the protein CASSLAQGGASGNTIYF.

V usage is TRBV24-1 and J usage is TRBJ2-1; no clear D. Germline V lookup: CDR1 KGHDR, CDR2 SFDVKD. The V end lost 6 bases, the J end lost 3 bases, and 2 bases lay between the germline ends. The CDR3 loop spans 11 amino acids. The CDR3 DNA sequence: TGTGCCACCAGTCACTACAATGAGCAGTTCTTC. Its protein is CATSHYNEQFF.

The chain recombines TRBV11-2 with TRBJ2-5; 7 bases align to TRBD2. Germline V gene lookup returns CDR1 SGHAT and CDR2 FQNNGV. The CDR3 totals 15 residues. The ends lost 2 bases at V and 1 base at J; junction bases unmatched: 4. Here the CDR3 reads CASSLSGGSQETQYF. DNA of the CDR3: TGTGCCAGCAGCTTATCCGGGGGGTCCCAAGAGACCCAGTACTTC. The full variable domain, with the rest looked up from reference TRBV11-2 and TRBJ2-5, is EAGVAQSPRYKIIEKRQSVAFWCNPISGHATLYWYQQILGQGPKLLIQFQNNGVVDDSQLPKDRFSAERLKGVDSTLKIQPAKLEDSAVYLCASSLSGGSQETQYFGPGTRLLVL.

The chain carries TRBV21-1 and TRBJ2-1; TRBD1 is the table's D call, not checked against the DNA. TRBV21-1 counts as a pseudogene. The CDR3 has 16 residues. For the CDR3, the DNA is TGTGCCAGCACCCGCGGTAAGGGCAGGGTCTACAATGAGCAGTTCTTC. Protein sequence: CASTRGKGRVYNEQFF.

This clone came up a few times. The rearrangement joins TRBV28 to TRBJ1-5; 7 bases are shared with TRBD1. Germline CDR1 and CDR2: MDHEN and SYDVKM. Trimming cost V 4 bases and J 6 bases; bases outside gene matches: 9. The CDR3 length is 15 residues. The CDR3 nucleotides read TGTGCCAGCAGTTCCGACAGGGATTCGCGTCAGCCCCAGCATTTT. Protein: CASSSDRDSRQPQHF.

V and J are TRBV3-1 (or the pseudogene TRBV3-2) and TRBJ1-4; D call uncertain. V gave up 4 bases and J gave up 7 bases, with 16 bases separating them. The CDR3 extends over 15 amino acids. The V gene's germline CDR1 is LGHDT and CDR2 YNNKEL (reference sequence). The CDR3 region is CASSPPRTRSEKLFF. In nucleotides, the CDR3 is TGTGCCAGCAGCCCTCCCCGTACTAGGAGTGAAAAACTGTTTTTT.

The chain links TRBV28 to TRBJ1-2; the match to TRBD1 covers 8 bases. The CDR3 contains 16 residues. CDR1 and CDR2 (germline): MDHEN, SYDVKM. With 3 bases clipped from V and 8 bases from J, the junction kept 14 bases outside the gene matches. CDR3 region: CASSFSSGQAIRGYTF. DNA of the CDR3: TGTGCCAGCAGTTTTTCCTCGGGACAGGCTATTAGGGGCTACACCTTC.

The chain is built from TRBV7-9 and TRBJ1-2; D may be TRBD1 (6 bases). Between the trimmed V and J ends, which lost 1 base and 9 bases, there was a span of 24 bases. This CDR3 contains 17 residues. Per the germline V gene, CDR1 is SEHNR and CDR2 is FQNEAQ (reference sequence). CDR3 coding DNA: TGTGCCAGCAGCTTAGGAGGGGGAAGGGGATCTCAGAAGAGCTACACCTTC. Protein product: CASSLGGGRGSQKSYTF.

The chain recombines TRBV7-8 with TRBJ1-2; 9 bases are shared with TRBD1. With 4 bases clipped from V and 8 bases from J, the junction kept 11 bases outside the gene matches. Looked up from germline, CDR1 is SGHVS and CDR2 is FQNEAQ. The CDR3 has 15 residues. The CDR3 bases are TGTGCCAGCAGCTCACGGACAGGGGAGCTTGGGGGCTACACCTTC. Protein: CASSSRTGELGGYTF. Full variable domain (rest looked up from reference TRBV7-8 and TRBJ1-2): GAGVSQSPRYKVAKRGQDVALRCDPISGHVSLFWYQQALGQGPEFLTYFQNEAQLDKSGLPSDRFFAERPEGSVSTLKIQRTQQEDSAVYLCASSSRTGELGGYTFGSGTRLTVV.

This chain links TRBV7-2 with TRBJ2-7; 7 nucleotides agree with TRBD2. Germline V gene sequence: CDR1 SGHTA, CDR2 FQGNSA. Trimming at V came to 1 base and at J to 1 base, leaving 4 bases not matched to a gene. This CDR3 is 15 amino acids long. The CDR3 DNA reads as TGTGCCAGCAGCTTAGGCGGGAGCGCGTCCTACGAGCAGTACTTC. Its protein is CASSLGGSASYEQYF. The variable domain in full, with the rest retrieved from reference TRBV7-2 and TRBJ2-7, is GAGVSQSPSNKVTEKGKDVELRCDPISGHTALYWYRQSLGQGLEFLIYFQGNSAPDKSGLPSDRFSAERTGGSVSTLTIQRTQQEDSAVYLCASSLGGSASYEQYFGPGTRLTVT.

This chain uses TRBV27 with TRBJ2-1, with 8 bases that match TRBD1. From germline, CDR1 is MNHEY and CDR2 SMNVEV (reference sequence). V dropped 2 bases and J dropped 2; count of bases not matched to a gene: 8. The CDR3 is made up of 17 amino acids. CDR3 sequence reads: CASSLRGGTGAYNEQFF. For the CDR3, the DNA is TGTGCCAGCAGTTTAAGGGGCGGGACAGGCGCCTACAATGAGCAGTTCTTC.

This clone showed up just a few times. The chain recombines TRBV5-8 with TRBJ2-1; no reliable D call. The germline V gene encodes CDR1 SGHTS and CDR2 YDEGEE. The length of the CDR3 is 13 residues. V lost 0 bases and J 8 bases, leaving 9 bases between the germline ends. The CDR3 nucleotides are TGTGCCAGCAGCTTGGACTATAACTATGAGCAGTTCTTC. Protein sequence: CASSLDYNYEQFF.

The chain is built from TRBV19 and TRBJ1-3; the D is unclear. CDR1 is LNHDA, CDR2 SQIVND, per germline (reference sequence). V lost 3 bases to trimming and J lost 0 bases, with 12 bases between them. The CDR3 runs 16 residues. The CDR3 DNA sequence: TGTGCCAGTAGTATTTCGGGTTCACGCTCTGGAAACACCATATATTTT. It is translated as CASSISGSRSGNTIYF.

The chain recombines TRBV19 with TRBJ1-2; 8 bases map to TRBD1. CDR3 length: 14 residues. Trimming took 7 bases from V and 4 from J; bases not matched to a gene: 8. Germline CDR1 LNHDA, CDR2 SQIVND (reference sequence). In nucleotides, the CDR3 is TGTGCCAGTAACCCAGGGGGCGCGGGCTATGGCTACACCTTC. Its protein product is CASNPGGAGYGYTF.

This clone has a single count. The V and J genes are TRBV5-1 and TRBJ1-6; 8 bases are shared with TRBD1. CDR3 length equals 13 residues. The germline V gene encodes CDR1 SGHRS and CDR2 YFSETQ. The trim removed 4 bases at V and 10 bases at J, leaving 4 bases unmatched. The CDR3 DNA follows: TGCGCCAGCAGCCAGGGGGCTGGGTCACCCCTCCACTTT. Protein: CASSQGAGSPLHF.

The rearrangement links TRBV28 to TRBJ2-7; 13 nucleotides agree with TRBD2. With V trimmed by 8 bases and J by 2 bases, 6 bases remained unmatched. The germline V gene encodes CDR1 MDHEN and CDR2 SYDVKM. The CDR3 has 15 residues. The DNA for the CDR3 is TGTGCCAGCGGACTAGCGGGAGCGGTGACCTACGAGCAGTACTTC. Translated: CASGLAGAVTYEQYF. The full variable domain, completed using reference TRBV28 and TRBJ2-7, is DVKVTQSSRYLVKRTGEKVFLECVQDMDHENMFWYRQDPGLGLRLIYFSYDVKMKEKGDIPEGYSVSREKKERFSLILESASTNQTSMYLCASGLAGAVTYEQYFGPGTRLTVT.

The CDR3 loop is CASSSGLAGGLPNTGELFF. CDR3 DNA sequence: TGTGCCAGCAGCTCGGGACTAGCGGGAGGTCTACCGAACACCGGGGAGCTGTTTTTT. The gene calls are TRBV7-9 and TRBJ2-2; 15 bases are a match to TRBD2. Germline CDR1 is SEHNR and CDR2 is FQNEAQ (reference sequence). J gave up 0 bases and V 4 bases, and 6 bases lay outside the gene matches. This CDR3 comprises 19 residues.

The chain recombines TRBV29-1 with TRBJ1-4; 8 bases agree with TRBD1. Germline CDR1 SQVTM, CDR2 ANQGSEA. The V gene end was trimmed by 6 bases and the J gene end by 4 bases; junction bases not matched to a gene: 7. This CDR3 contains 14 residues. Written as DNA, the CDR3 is TGCAGCGTGATCACAGGGGGAAATAATGAAAAACTGTTTTTT. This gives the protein CSVITGGNNEKLFF.

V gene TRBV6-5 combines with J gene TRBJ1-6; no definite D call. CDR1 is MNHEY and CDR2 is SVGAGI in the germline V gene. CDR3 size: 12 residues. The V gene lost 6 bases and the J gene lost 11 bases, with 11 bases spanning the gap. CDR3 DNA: TGTGCCAGCAGGGAGGGAGCGACACCCCTCCACTTT. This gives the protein CASREGATPLHF.

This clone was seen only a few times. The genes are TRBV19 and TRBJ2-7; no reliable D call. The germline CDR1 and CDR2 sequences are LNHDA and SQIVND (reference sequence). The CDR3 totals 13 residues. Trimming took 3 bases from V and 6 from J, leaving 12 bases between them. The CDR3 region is CASSIPETGEQYF. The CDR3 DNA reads TGTGCCAGTAGTATTCCAGAGACGGGCGAGCAGTACTTC.

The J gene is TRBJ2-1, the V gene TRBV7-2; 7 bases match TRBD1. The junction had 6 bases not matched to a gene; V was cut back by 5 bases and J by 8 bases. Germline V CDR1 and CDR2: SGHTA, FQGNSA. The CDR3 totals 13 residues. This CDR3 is CASSPTGADEQFF. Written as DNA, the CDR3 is TGTGCCAGCAGCCCAACAGGGGCGGATGAGCAGTTCTTC.